The 21 T cell receptor beta chains below come from one sample, sequenced in a study of blood T cell repertoires in COVID-19 (dated by TCRdb to about 2020). Receptor libraries were prepared by the immunoSEQ multiplex PCR assay. In its TCRdb copy, this immuneACCESS table keeps in-frame sequences only and misses some clones. Where compared with another copy, unresolved V genes explain less than half of these, and the others have no known cause. The sample records 150,000 to 200,000 clones, approximately 90% of which are singletons. The ten largest clones represent approximately 0.8% of the sample. The sequencing input was PBMCs or T cells enriched from blood (not recorded which). These receptors all stem from a woman under 30 who had recovered from COVID-19.

This clone was counted between two and nine times. The DNA of the CDR3 is TGCGCCAGCAGCAGATCTCGACAGGCTATCTCGTACAATGAGCAGTTCTTC. Its protein is CASSRSRQAISYNEQFF. J is TRBJ2-1 and V is TRBV5-1; D is perhaps TRBD1 (6 bases). The V and J ends lost 4 bases and 4 bases respectively, with 21 bases between them. The CDR3 covers 17 residues. Germline assignment: CDR1 SGHRS and CDR2 YFSETQ.

This chain links TRBV7-8 with TRBJ2-7; D call uncertain. The CDR3 loop spans 12 amino acids. In germline, CDR1 is SGHVS, CDR2 FQNEAQ. V was clipped by 2 bases and J by 2 bases, with 4 bases between them. In DNA form, the CDR3 reads TGTGCCAGCAGCTTATGGCCCTACGAGCAGTACTTC. Residues: CASSLWPYEQYF.

This clone was seen a few times. This chain joins TRBV7-9 and TRBJ2-5; a possible D gene is TRBD2 (6 bases). Trimming cost V 4 bases and J 5 bases, with 14 bases left between them. CDR3 size: 14 residues. Germline V gene data show CDR1 as SEHNR and CDR2 as FQNEAQ (reference sequence). The CDR3 DNA reads as TGTGCCAGCAGCTCCGAGGGCCGGGGGGAGACCCAGTACTTC. The encoded protein is CASSSEGRGETQYF. The whole variable domain, remainder taken from reference TRBV7-9 and TRBJ2-5, is DTGVSQNPRHKITKRGQNVTFRCDPISEHNRLYWYRQTLGQGPEFLTYFQNEAQLEKSRLLSDRFSAERPKGSFSTLEIQRTEQGDSAMYLCASSSEGRGETQYFGPGTRLLVL.

Comments on this clone: At one boundary the junction diverges from the germline segment, which might be a read error. The CDR3 DNA sequence: TGTGCCAGCACCTTATCGGACTCGAACACCGGGGAGCTGTTTTTT. Protein product: CASTLSDSNTGELFF. The chain links TRBV7-2 to TRBJ2-2; a weak D match, TRBD2 (5 bases). The CDR3 sequence is 15 residues long. Germline loops: CDR1 SGHTA, CDR2 FQGNSA.

This chain joins TRBV7-2 and TRBJ2-3, with TRBD2 identical over 11 bases. The CDR3 extends over 14 amino acids. V lost 4 bases and J lost 5; bases outside the gene matches: 2. CDR1 and CDR2 from the germline V gene are SGHTA and FQGNSA. For the CDR3, the DNA is TGTGCCAGCAGCTCTAGCGGGAGGAAAGATACGCAGTATTTT. Translation gives CASSSSGRKDTQYF.

This clone was observed once. The gene calls are TRBV14 and TRBJ2-3; D may be TRBD2 (7 bases). The CDR3 is 16 residues long. The V gene lost 4 bases and the J gene lost 3 bases, with 17 bases spanning the gap. Germline-derived CDR1 and CDR2 are SGHDN and FVKESK. As DNA, the CDR3 is TGTGCCAGCAGCCCCCTGGGGGGGGCACGGACAGATACGCAGTATTTT. Protein sequence: CASSPLGGARTDTQYF. Filled out from reference TRBV14 and TRBJ2-3, the complete variable domain reads EAGVTQFPSHSVIEKGQTVTLRCDPISGHDNLYWYRRVMGKEIKFLLHFVKESKQDESGMPNNRFLAERTGGTYSTLKVQPAELEDSGVYFCASSPLGGARTDTQYFGPGTRLTVL.

This chain connects TRBV5-4 to TRBJ2-4; the D gene is possibly TRBD2 (6 bases). This CDR3 is 16 amino acids long. Germline CDR1 is SGHNT and CDR2 is YYREEE (reference sequence). The V end lost 4 bases, the J end lost 0 bases, and 14 bases lay between the germline ends. As DNA, the CDR3 is TGTGCCAGCAGCAGGAAGGAGGGCATAGCCAAAAACATTCAGTACTTC. It codes for CASSRKEGIAKNIQYF.

This chain links TRBV19 with TRBJ2-5, with 13 bases fitting TRBD2. The CDR3 sequence is 17 residues long. Germline CDR1 LNHDA, CDR2 SQIVND (reference sequence). The J segment lost 0 bases and the V segment lost 3 bases, leaving 4 bases of the junction unmatched. CDR3 protein: CASSIRTSGSNQETQYF. In DNA form, the CDR3 reads TGTGCCAGTAGTATCCGGACTAGCGGGAGCAACCAAGAGACCCAGTACTTC.

The rearrangement links TRBV7-9 to TRBJ1-2; no definite D call. The CDR3 totals 13 residues. Germline values: CDR1 SEHNR, CDR2 FQNEAQ (reference sequence). V was cut by 1 base and J by 0 bases, with 3 bases left in between. CDR3 nucleotide sequence: TGTGCCAGCAGCTTAGGAGCTAACTATGGCTACACCTTC. The encoded protein is CASSLGANYGYTF.

V is TRBV28 and J is TRBJ2-5, with D possibly matching TRBD2 (6 bases). This CDR3 has 15 residues. The germline V gene encodes CDR1 MDHEN and CDR2 SYDVKM. V lost 2 bases and J 7 bases, leaving 17 bases between the germline ends. CDR3 sequence reads: CASSLTTRSDGTQYF. The CDR3 bases are TGTGCCAGCAGTTTAACGACTAGGTCCGATGGGACCCAGTACTTC.

This clone was observed at least ten times. The chain joins TRBV7-6 to TRBJ1-2, with D perhaps matching TRBD1 (6 bases). V shed 5 bases and J shed 4 bases, with 14 bases lying between them. CDR1 is SGHVS and CDR2 is FNYEAQ in the germline V gene. The CDR3 totals 14 residues. Here the CDR3 DNA reads TGTGCCAGCAGCCCAGACAGGTTCTTCTATGGCTACACCTTC. Protein sequence: CASSPDRFFYGYTF. Drawing the rest from reference TRBV7-6 and TRBJ1-2, the complete variable domain is GAGVSQSPRYKVTKRGQDVALRCDPISGHVSLYWYRQALGQGPEFLTYFNYEAQQDKSGLPNDRFSAERPEGSISTLTIQRTEQRDSAMYRCASSPDRFFYGYTFGSGTRLTVV.

The chain uses TRBV15 and TRBJ1-2; TRBD1 matches 11 bases. Trimming at V came to 5 bases and at J to 4 bases, leaving 9 bases not matched to a gene. Germline V lookup: CDR1 LNHNV, CDR2 YYDKDF (reference sequence). CDR3 length equals 16 residues. CDR3 DNA: TGTGCCACCAGCCGATATGGACAGGGGGCGGGCTATGGCTACACCTTC. It codes for CATSRYGQGAGYGYTF.

This clone was observed a handful of times. This chain connects TRBV29-1 to TRBJ2-1; 11 bases map to TRBD2. Per germline, CDR1 SQVTM and CDR2 ANQGSEA. V was clipped by 4 bases and J by 8 bases; unmatched bases: 10. This CDR3 comprises 15 residues. The chain's CDR3 is CSVGRSGRASDEQFF. CDR3 nucleotides: TGCAGCGTTGGGCGTAGCGGGAGGGCCTCGGATGAGCAGTTCTTC.

The chain combines TRBV2 with TRBJ2-3; 13 bases are a match to TRBD2. CDR1 and CDR2 (germline): SNHLY, FYNNEI. This CDR3 is 15 amino acids long. V lost 7 bases, J lost 4 bases, and 5 bases stayed unmatched. The CDR3 coding sequence is TGTGCCAGCATCTCAGGGACTAGCGGGGCAGATACGCAGTATTTT. Amino acid sequence: CASISGTSGADTQYF.

V gene TRBV27 combines with J gene TRBJ2-1, with TRBD1 matching 7 bases. V was pared by 5 bases and J by 15 bases, with 10 bases of the junction left unmatched. The CDR3 has 12 amino acids. CDR1 and CDR2 (germline): MNHEY, SMNVEV (reference sequence). CDR3 nucleotides: TGTGCCAGCAGTCATGCGCCGGGACAGTGGTTCTTC. It translates to CASSHAPGQWFF.

J is TRBJ1-5 and V is TRBV6-5, with D possibly being TRBD1 (6 bases). V shed 6 bases and J shed 7 bases, with 16 bases lying between them. Germline V gives CDR1 MNHEY, CDR2 SVGAGI. The CDR3 consists of 14 residues. CDR3 residues: CASSINRDGQPQHF. Written as DNA, the CDR3 is TGTGCCAGCAGCATTAACAGGGATGGCCAGCCCCAGCATTTT.

V usage is TRBV5-1 and J usage is TRBJ2-2, with TRBD2 matching 9 bases. Germline-derived CDR1 and CDR2 are SGHRS and YFSETQ. The CDR3 length is 19 residues. V shed 4 bases and J 5 bases; nucleotides not matched to a gene: 18. DNA for the CDR3: TGCGCCAGCAGCCCCTCCTGGATCGCGGGAGGGCCGATGACCGGGGAGCTGTTTTTT. As protein: CASSPSWIAGGPMTGELFF. Combining the CDR3 with reference TRBV5-1 and TRBJ2-2 gives the whole variable domain KAGVTQTPRYLIKTRGQQVTLSCSPISGHRSVSWYQQTPGQGLQFLFEYFSETQRNKGNFPGRFSGRQFSNSRSEMNVSTLELGDSALYLCASSPSWIAGGPMTGELFFGEGSRLTVL.

For this clone: An end of the junction does not agree with germline; a read error may underlie this. This chain connects TRBV2 to TRBJ1-5, with 7 bases aligning to TRBD1. Germline-derived CDR1 and CDR2 are SNHLY and FYNNEI. The CDR3 is made up of 14 amino acids. CDR3 protein: CASSEGGTGQPQHF. DNA for the CDR3: TGTGCCAGCAGCGAAGGGGGCACGGGTCAGCCCCAGCATTTT.

This chain connects TRBV7-9 to TRBJ2-7; 8 nucleotides line up with TRBD2. J lost 2 bases, V lost 4 bases, and 1 base had no gene match. The CDR3 totals 13 residues. From germline, CDR1 is SEHNR and CDR2 FQNEAQ (reference sequence). The DNA for the CDR3 is TGTGCCAGCAGCTCGGGACTAGCCTACGAGCAGTACTTC. It codes for CASSSGLAYEQYF. Together with reference TRBV7-9 and TRBJ2-7, the CDR3 gives the full variable domain: DTGVSQNPRHKITKRGQNVTFRCDPISEHNRLYWYRQTLGQGPEFLTYFQNEAQLEKSRLLSDRFSAERPKGSFSTLEIQRTEQGDSAMYLCASSSGLAYEQYFGPGTRLTVT.

V gene TRBV7-8 combines with J gene TRBJ2-6; 13 nucleotides match TRBD2. The CDR3 is 19 amino acids. Losses at the gene ends were 5 bases for V and 6 bases for J; bases not matched to a gene: 13. Germline V gives CDR1 SGHVS, CDR2 FQNEAQ. The CDR3 loop is CASSARTSGSLLVANVLTF. CDR3 sequence (DNA): TGTGCCAGCAGCGCCCGGACTAGCGGGAGCCTACTGGTGGCCAACGTCCTGACTTTC.

The chain employs TRBV24-1 and TRBJ2-1; 8 bases line up with TRBD2. CDR1 and CDR2 from the germline V gene are KGHDR and SFDVKD. This CDR3 comprises 14 residues. J gave up 4 bases and V 6 bases, and 4 bases lay outside the gene matches. The CDR3 nucleotides are TGTGCCACCAGTAGCGGGAGCATGTACAATGAGCAGTTCTTC. Its protein is CATSSGSMYNEQFF.